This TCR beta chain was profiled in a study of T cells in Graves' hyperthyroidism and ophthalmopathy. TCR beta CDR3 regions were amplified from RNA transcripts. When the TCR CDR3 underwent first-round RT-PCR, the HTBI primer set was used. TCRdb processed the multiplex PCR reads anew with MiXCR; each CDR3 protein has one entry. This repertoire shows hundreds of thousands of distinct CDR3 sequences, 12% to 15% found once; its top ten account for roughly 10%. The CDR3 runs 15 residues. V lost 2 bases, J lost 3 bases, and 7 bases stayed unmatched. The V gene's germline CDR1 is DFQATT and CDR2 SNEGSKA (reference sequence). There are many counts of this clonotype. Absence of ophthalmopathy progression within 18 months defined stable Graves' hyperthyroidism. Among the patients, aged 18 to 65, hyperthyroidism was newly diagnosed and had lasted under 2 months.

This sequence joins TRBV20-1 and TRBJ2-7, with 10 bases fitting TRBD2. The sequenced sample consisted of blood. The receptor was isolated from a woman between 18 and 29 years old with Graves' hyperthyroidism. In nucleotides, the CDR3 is TGCAGTGCTAGACCCCTAGCGGGAGCTAACTACGAGCAGTACTTC. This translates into CSARPLAGANYEQYF.